What follows are 8 T cell receptor beta chains derived from one specimen sequenced in a study of T-cell reconstitution after alpha-beta-depleted transplantation in children (dated by TCRdb to about 2016). The sample's treatment or condition label, decoded: allogeneic hematopoietic cell transplantation with graft depleted of TCRalphabeta T cells and CD19 B cells. The library was generated by PCR. Sequencer: Illumina HiSeq 2500. TCR libraries were prepared with molecular barcoding, using unique molecular identifiers to normalize TCRbeta repertoire quantification. Through fastp at Q25 and MiXCR, TCRdb rebuilt clones from the public reads, retaining in-frame beta chains. Every CDR3 protein is listed once, alongside the most common genes and DNA of its rows. Across this sample there are 80,000 or so distinct CDR3 sequences, with less than 15% seen only once. About 25% of the sample lies in the top ten.

Sample: PBMCs, mostly from graft donor cells, taken 180 days after TCRalphabeta/CD19-depleted stem cell transplant. These receptors were taken from a male patient aged 2-10 years who had a stem cell transplant for acute lymphoblastic leukemia, so the T cells may come from the graft donor.

This clonotype was seen a few times. The gene calls are TRBV28 and TRBJ2-3; 15 positions agree with TRBD2. This CDR3 comprises 20 residues. The J segment lost 9 bases and the V segment lost 5 bases, leaving 21 bases of the junction unmatched. Germline V gives CDR1 MDHEN, CDR2 SYDVKM. The CDR3 protein is CASSGHPGLAGGPPRGTQYF. CDR3 DNA: TGTGCCAGCAGTGGTCATCCGGGACTAGCGGGAGGCCCCCCTAGGGGGACGCAGTATTTT.

This clonotype was counted a few times. J is TRBJ1-2 and V is TRBV27; D possibly corresponds to TRBD1 (6 bases). This CDR3 is 19 amino acids long. Trimming removed 1 base at V and 0 bases at J, with 21 bases between. Germline assignment: CDR1 MNHEY and CDR2 SMNVEV (reference sequence). As DNA, the CDR3 is TGTGCCAGCAGTTTATGGGGCCCGGGACAAAGACCTCCTAACTATGGCTACACCTTC. Its protein product is CASSLWGPGQRPPNYGYTF.

The rearrangement links TRBV20-1 to TRBJ1-5; D is unresolved. The CDR3 runs 15 residues. In germline, CDR1 is DFQATT, CDR2 SNEGSKA (reference sequence). As DNA, the CDR3 is TGCAGCGCTCGGGCAGTAGAATATAGCAATCAGCCCCAGCATTTT. Its protein product is CSARAVEYSNQPQHF.

This clonotype was seen many times. The J gene is TRBJ2-5, the V gene TRBV7-9; D is ambiguous. Trimming took 6 bases from V and 6 from J, leaving 11 bases between them. Germline V lookup: CDR1 SEHNR, CDR2 FQNEAQ (reference sequence). This CDR3 has 12 amino acids. The DNA for the CDR3 is TGTGCCAGCAGACAAGGAGACCAGACCCAGTACTTC. It specifies CASRQGDQTQYF.

The chain joins TRBV11-2 to TRBJ2-2; no definite D call. V lost 1 base and J 4 bases, leaving 10 bases between the germline ends. The germline V gene has CDR1 SGHAT and CDR2 FQNNGV. The CDR3 has 15 residues. CDR3 sequence (DNA): TGTGCCAGCAGCTTAGTGGCCCGGGCCACCGGGGAGCTGTTTTTT. Translation gives CASSLVARATGELFF.

This clonotype turned up a few times. The rearrangement links TRBV6-5 to TRBJ2-3; D not resolved. Germline CDR1 MNHEY, CDR2 SVGAGI. Trimming pared 6 bases from V and 5 bases from J, leaving 6 bases between. This CDR3 is built from 11 residues. CDR3 sequence (DNA): TGTGCCAGCAGGGTTCGAGATACGCAGTATTTT. Protein sequence: CASRVRDTQYF.

The V gene is TRBV11-2, the J gene TRBJ2-2, with TRBD2 as a possible D gene (5 bases). The CDR3 has 14 residues. The germline gives CDR1 SGHAT, CDR2 FQNNGV. Trimming removed 5 bases from V and 3 bases from J, with 10 bases in between. CDR3 region: CASSRHGDTGELFF. CDR3 sequence (DNA): TGTGCCAGCAGCCGACACGGGGACACCGGGGAGCTGTTTTTT.

There are many counts of this clonotype. The rearrangement joins TRBV6-1 to TRBJ2-1; perhaps TRBD2 as D (6 bases). Germline V gene data show CDR1 as MNHNS and CDR2 as SASEGT. This CDR3 contains 12 residues. Trimming stripped 5 bases from V and 14 bases from J, with 16 bases between. The CDR3 DNA reads as TGTGCCAGCAGTCCCTCCGGGACTCTTGAGTTCTTC. It yields the protein CASSPSGTLEFF.